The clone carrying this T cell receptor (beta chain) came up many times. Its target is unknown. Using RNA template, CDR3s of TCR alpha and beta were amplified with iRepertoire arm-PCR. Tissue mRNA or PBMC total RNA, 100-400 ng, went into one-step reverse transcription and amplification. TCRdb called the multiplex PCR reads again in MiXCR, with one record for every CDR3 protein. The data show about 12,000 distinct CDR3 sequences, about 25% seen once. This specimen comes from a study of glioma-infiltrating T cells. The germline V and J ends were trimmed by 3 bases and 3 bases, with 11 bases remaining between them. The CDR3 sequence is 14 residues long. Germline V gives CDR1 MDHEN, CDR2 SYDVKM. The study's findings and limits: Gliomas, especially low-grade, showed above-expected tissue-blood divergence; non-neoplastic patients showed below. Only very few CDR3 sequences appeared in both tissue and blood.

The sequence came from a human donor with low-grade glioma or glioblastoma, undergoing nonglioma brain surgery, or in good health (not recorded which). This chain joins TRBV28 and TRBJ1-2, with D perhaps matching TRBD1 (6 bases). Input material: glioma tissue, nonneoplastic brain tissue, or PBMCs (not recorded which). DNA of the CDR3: TGTGCCAGCAGTTTGGCTGGGGGGCACTATGGCTACACCTTC. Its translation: CASSLAGGHYGYTF.